This TCR beta chain was observed in a study of beta chain features in type 1 diabetes. Investigators reverse transcribed all isolated RNA, so they sequenced expressed TCRB transcripts. Assay: immunoSEQ multiplex PCR; the TCRdb copy retains only in-frame clones and omits some. The data contain over 700,000 clones, 15% to 20% of them singletons. The table lists this clone with a few counts. V dropped 1 base and J dropped 2 bases, with 15 bases sitting between them. This CDR3 spans 17 amino acids. Germline CDR1 reads LGHNA; CDR2 reads YNFKEQ. Sequenced input: naive CD4+ T cells from blood. The chain uses TRBV4-2 and TRBJ2-1; D is perhaps TRBD1 or TRBD2 (5 bases each). The source of this sequence is a woman younger than 30 in good health. The CDR3 reads CASSQGGLGATYNEQFF. Written as DNA, the CDR3 is TGTGCCAGCAGCCAAGGGGGCTTGGGAGCAACCTACAATGAGCAGTTCTTC.